One sample yielded the 21 T cell receptor beta chains listed below, sequenced in a study of regulatory T cells in long-lasting Graves disease. Time point defined: newly diagnosed GD, antithyroid drugs for less than 3 months. PBMC RNA served as the TCR library source. Combining iRepertoire HTBI primers with Arm-PCR of CDR3 regions, the authors built TCR beta libraries. Each CDR3 protein gets one entry after TCRdb re-called the multiplex PCR reads with MiXCR. The data contain 250,000 or so distinct CDR3 sequences, 15% to 20% of them singletons. Separately, the same data were catalogued under a study of T cells in Graves' hyperthyroidism and ophthalmopathy.

Sequenced material: peripheral blood mononuclear cells (PBMCs), taken at new diagnosis, from a patient treated with antithyroid drugs. These TCRs come from a young woman with Graves disease.

About this clonotype itself: A much larger clone lies a single base off, so this may be a read error. The V and J genes are TRBV20-1 and TRBJ2-5; D gene unclear. CDR3 length: 12 amino acids. Germline lookup yields CDR1 DFQATT and CDR2 SNEGSKA (reference sequence). The DNA for the CDR3 is TGCAGTGCTAGCAGGCCGGCCGAGACCCGGTACTTC. Translation: CSASRPAETRYF.

Many counts were recorded for this clonotype. The chain couples TRBV24-1 to TRBJ2-3, with a tentative D call TRBD2 (6 bases). This CDR3 spans 13 amino acids. Germline V lookup: CDR1 KGHDR, CDR2 SFDVKD. Trimming took 6 bases from V and 5 from J, leaving 11 bases between them. Here the CDR3 reads CATSHSSVDTQYF. The CDR3 region has the DNA TGTGCCACCAGTCATTCTAGCGTAGATACGCAGTATTTT.

Comment on this clonotype: Being one base from a much bigger clone, this may be a read error. The J gene is TRBJ1-2, the V gene TRBV10-3; the D is unclear. This CDR3 region has 16 residues. Germline values: CDR1 ENHRY, CDR2 SYGVKD. Trimming removed 3 bases at V and 3 bases at J, with 17 bases between. The DNA of the CDR3 is TGTGCCATCAGTGATTGGTGGCAGGCGGTAGACTATGGCTACACCTTC. Translated, it gives CAISDWWQAVDYGYTF.

This clonotype was recorded once. The junction does not match germline at one end; this may be a read error. The V gene is TRBV4-1, the J gene TRBJ1-4, with a possible D match to TRBD1 (6 bases). CDR1 is MGHRA, CDR2 YSYEKL, per germline. CDR3 length: 15 residues. Here the CDR3 reads CTSSQGQTTNEKLFF. The DNA for the CDR3 is TGCACCAGCAGCCAAGGACAGACAACTAATGAAAAACTGTTTTTT.

The V and J genes are TRBV13 and TRBJ2-1; 9 nucleotides agree with TRBD2. The CDR3 covers 14 residues. Germline V lookup: CDR1 PRHDT, CDR2 FYEKMQ (reference sequence). J lost 9 bases, V lost 0 bases, and 3 bases had no gene match. CDR3 loop: CASSLGLAGPEQFF. The DNA of the CDR3 is TGTGCCAGCAGCTTAGGGCTAGCGGGGCCTGAGCAGTTCTTC.

This clonotype was observed at least ten times. The genes are TRBV7-2 and TRBJ1-6, with 7 positions matching TRBD1. The CDR3 has 19 amino acids. J lost 5 bases, V lost 5 bases, and 18 bases had no gene match. CDR1 is SGHTA and CDR2 is FQGNSA in the germline V gene. The CDR3 spells CASSPEEGDRDRNNSPLHF. The CDR3 DNA reads TGTGCCAGCAGCCCGGAGGAGGGCGACCGGGACAGAAATAATTCACCCCTCCACTTT.

On this clonotype: A read error may be the cause here, since a much bigger clone is one base away. The chain links TRBV5-4 to TRBJ2-7, with D possibly called TRBD1 or TRBD2 (5 bases each). The CDR3 consists of 14 residues. Looked up from germline, CDR1 is SGHNT and CDR2 is YYREEE (reference sequence). In DNA form, the CDR3 reads TGTGTCAGCAGCTTCGCCGGGACCCAGGCCGAGCAGTACTTC. This encodes CVSSFAGTQAEQYF. Supplemented by reference TRBV5-4 and TRBJ2-7, the full variable domain reads ETGVTQSPTHLIKTRGQQVTLRCSSQSGHNTVSWYQQALGQGPQFIFQYYREEENGRGNFPPRFSGLQFPNYSSELNVNALELDDSALYLCVSSFAGTQAEQYFGPGTRLTVT.

On this clonotype itself: This may be a read error: a much more frequent sequence differs by one nucleotide. V is TRBV20-1 and J is TRBJ1-1; D not resolved. The CDR3 consists of 11 residues. Germline V gene data show CDR1 as DFQATT and CDR2 as SNEGSKA (reference sequence). V was trimmed by 1 base and J by 13 bases, leaving 13 bases between them. CDR3 sequence reads: CSARVDERGFF. Here the CDR3 DNA reads TGCAGTGCTAGAGTGGACGAAAGAGGTTTCTTT.

This chain connects TRBV12-3 or TRBV12-4 to TRBJ1-1, with a tentative D call TRBD1 (5 bases). The V end lost 7 bases, the J end lost 0 bases, and 9 bases lay between the germline ends. This CDR3 is built from 13 residues. CDR3 DNA: TGTGCCAGCATAGAGGGGATGAACACTGAAGCTTTCTTT. Amino acid sequence: CASIEGMNTEAFF.

This clonotype appeared a few times. This CDR3 reads CASSPEPGGGYEQYF. The CDR3 nucleotides are TGTGCCAGCAGCCCAGAGCCGGGGGGGGGGTACGAGCAGTACTTC. This chain uses TRBV5-5 with TRBJ2-7; 8 bases fit TRBD2. Germline CDR1 reads SGHKS; CDR2 reads YYEKEE (reference sequence). V dropped 4 bases and J dropped 4; count of bases not matched to a gene: 10. This CDR3 spans 15 amino acids.

J is TRBJ2-6 and V is TRBV19, with D maybe TRBD1 (5 bases). This CDR3 is 16 amino acids long. From germline, CDR1 is LNHDA and CDR2 SQIVND (reference sequence). V lost 5 bases to trimming and J lost 1 base, with 12 bases between them. The CDR3 DNA sequence: TGTGCCAGTAGTGCAGGGCTGGGGTCTGGGGCCAACGTCCTGACTTTC. This sequence encodes CASSAGLGSGANVLTF.

As regards this clonotype: A single base separates this from a much larger clone, so it may be a read error. The chain couples TRBV18 to TRBJ1-1; D unclear. Per the germline V gene, CDR1 is KGHSH and CDR2 is LQKENI. V dropped 8 bases and J dropped 0 bases, with 4 bases sitting between them. This CDR3 has 11 amino acids. CDR3 coding DNA: TGTGCCAGCCCAATGAACACTGAAGCTTTCTTT. This encodes CASPMNTEAFF.

Worth noting for this clonotype: This may be a read error: a much more frequent sequence differs by one nucleotide. This rearrangement joins TRBV9 to TRBJ2-1; 9 nucleotides line up with TRBD1. The CDR3 spans 16 residues. Germline V gene data show CDR1 as SGDLS and CDR2 as YYNGEE. Trimming removed 3 bases from V and 10 bases from J; junction bases left unmatched: 14. CDR3 in amino acids: CASSALPGQGNYEQFF. The CDR3 coding sequence is TGTGCCAGCAGCGCCCTACCGGGACAGGGTAATTACGAGCAGTTCTTC.

Many counts were recorded for this clonotype. The rearrangement joins TRBV3-1 to TRBJ1-2, with D tentatively TRBD1 (6 bases). CDR1 is LGHDT and CDR2 is YNNKEL in the germline V gene (reference sequence). The CDR3 contains 18 residues. V was pared by 2 bases and J by 0 bases, with 19 bases between. In DNA, the CDR3 is TGTGCCAGCAGCCAAAGGGGGAGACAGGAGGAGACTAACTATGGCTACACCTTC. Its translation is CASSQRGRQEETNYGYTF.

This chain uses TRBV6-1 with TRBJ1-1; a weak D match, TRBD1 (5 bases). CDR1 is MNHNS, CDR2 SASEGT, per germline. Trimming took 3 bases from V and 4 from J, leaving 12 bases between them. The CDR3 loop spans 14 amino acids. CDR3 DNA: TGTGCCAGCAGTGAGGCAGGAGGGGTCACTGAAGCTTTCTTT. This codes for CASSEAGGVTEAFF.

This clonotype has at least ten counts. The J gene is TRBJ1-6, the V gene TRBV5-8, with D perhaps matching TRBD1 (5 bases). The CDR3 spans 17 residues. Germline assignment: CDR1 SGHTS and CDR2 YDEGEE. Trimming cost V 1 base and J 9 bases, with 20 bases left between them. The CDR3 DNA reads TGTGCCAGCAGCTTGCGGCGGAGGCGGGACTCAAGTTCACCCCTCCACTTT. The encoded protein is CASSLRRRRDSSSPLHF.

This clonotype was seen repeatedly, ten times or more. The genes are TRBV9 and TRBJ1-5; unclear D gene. The V end was cut by 0 bases, the J end by 1 base, with 5 bases between. This CDR3 contains 14 residues. Germline assignment: CDR1 SGDLS and CDR2 YYNGEE. In nucleotides, the CDR3 is TGTGCCAGCAGCGTAGGAACCAGCAATCAGCCCCAGCATTTT. Amino acid sequence: CASSVGTSNQPQHF.

This clonotype has a handful of counts. The rearrangement joins TRBV9 to TRBJ1-2; D may be TRBD1 (6 bases). Trimming shortened V by 4 bases and J by 2 bases, and 15 bases separated the two germline ends. CDR3 size: 15 residues. Germline assignment: CDR1 SGDLS and CDR2 YYNGEE. CDR3 protein: CASSPSTDRNYGYTF. CDR3 bases: TGTGCCAGCAGCCCCTCGACCGACAGGAACTATGGCTACACCTTC.

Many counts were recorded for this clonotype. The chain couples TRBV12-3 or TRBV12-4 to TRBJ2-1; TRBD1 matches at 7 bases. This CDR3 comprises 14 residues. Trimming at V came to 4 bases and at J to 9 bases, leaving 9 bases not matched to a gene. CDR3 sequence: CASSWDDRAGEQFF. DNA of the CDR3: TGTGCCAGCAGTTGGGATGACAGGGCCGGTGAGCAGTTCTTC.

This clonotype occurred a few times. The chain uses TRBV4-1 and TRBJ1-1; D not resolved. Trimming took 2 bases from V and 0 from J, leaving 10 bases between them. The CDR3 length is 15 residues. Germline V gives CDR1 MGHRA, CDR2 YSYEKL. For the CDR3, the DNA is TGCGCCAGCAGCCAACCCTTAGCAATGAACACTGAAGCTTTCTTT. Translated, it gives CASSQPLAMNTEAFF.

The chain combines TRBV28 with TRBJ2-7; 15 nucleotides match TRBD2. Germline trimming cut 6 bases from V and 4 bases from J; bases unmatched to any gene: 13. Germline CDR1 MDHEN, CDR2 SYDVKM. The length of the CDR3 is 18 residues. In nucleotides, the CDR3 is TGTGCCAGCAGCTCGGGGGGGACTAGCGGGAGGAGGGAGTACGAGCAGTACTTC. It encodes CASSSGGTSGRREYEQYF.